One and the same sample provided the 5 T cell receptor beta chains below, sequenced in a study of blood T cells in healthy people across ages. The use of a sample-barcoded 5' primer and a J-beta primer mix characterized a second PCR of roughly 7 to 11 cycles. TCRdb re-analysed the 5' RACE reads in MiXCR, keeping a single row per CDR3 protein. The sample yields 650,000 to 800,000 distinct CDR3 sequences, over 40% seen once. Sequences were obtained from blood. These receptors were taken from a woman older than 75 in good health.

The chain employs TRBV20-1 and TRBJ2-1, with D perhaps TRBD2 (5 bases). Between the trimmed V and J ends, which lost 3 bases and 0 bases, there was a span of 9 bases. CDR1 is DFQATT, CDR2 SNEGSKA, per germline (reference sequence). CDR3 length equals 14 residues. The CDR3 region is CSARRRSSYNEQFF. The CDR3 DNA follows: TGCAGTGCTAGGCGGAGGAGCTCCTACAATGAGCAGTTCTTC.

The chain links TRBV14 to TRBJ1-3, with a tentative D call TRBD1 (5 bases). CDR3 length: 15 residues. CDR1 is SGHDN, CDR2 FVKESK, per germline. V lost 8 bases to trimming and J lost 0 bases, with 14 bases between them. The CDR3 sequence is CASGALGHSGNTIYF. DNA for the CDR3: TGTGCCAGCGGGGCTTTGGGGCACTCTGGAAACACCATATATTTT.

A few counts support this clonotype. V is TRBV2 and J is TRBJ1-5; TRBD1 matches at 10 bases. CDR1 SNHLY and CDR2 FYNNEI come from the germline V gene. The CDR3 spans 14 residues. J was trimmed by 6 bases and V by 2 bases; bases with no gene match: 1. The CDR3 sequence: CASSERDRGQPQHF. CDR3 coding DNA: TGTGCCAGCAGTGAAAGGGACAGGGGTCAGCCCCAGCATTTT.

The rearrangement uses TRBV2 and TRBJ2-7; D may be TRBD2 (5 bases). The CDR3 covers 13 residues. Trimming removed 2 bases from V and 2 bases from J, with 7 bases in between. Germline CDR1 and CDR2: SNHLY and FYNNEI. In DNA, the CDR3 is TGTGCCAGCAGTGAAAGGGAGCCCTACGAGCAGTACTTC. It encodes CASSEREPYEQYF.

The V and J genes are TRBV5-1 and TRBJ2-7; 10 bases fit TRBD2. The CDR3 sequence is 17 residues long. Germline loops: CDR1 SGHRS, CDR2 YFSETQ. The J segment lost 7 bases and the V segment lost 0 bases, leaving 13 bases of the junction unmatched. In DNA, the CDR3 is TGCGCCAGCAGCTTGGAAGGTAGCGGGGGGTCTTACAATGAGCAGTACTTC. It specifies CASSLEGSGGSYNEQYF.